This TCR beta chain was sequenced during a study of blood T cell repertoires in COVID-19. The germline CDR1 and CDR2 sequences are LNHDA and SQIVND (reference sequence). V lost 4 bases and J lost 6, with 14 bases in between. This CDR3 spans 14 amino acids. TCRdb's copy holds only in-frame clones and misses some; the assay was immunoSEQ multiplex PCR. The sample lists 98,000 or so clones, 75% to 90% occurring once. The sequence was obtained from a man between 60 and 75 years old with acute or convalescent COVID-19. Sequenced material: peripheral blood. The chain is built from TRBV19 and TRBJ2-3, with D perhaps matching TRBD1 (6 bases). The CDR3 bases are TGTGCCAGTAGTACTTCAGGGACACAGGATACGCAGTATTTT. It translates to CASSTSGTQDTQYF.